This entry lists 26 T cell receptor beta chains sequenced from one sample in a study of CD8+ T cells in alopecia areata. The sequencing template was cDNA reverse transcribed from extracted RNA. Some clones are missing from TCRdb's copy, which holds only in-frame ones; the method was immunoSEQ multiplex PCR. The sample yields more than 90,000 clones, 58% seen once. As to treatment: oral pan-JAK inhibitor, 5-10 mg twice daily. The material sequenced was CD8+ T cells sorted from blood, taken at week 4, from a patient treated with tofacitinib. These receptors all stem from a human donor with alopecia areata.

The DNA for the CDR3 is TGCGCCAGCACGCCATCCTACAGGGACGACTACGAGCAGTACTTC. Amino acids: CASTPSYRDDYEQYF. The V call is TRBV5-1, the J call TRBJ2-7; tentative D call: TRBD1 (6 bases). Trimming cost V 6 bases and J 3 bases, with 19 bases left between them. The CDR3 is 15 residues long. Germline CDR1 is SGHRS and CDR2 is YFSETQ.

This clone was detected only a few times. The genes are TRBV4-1 and TRBJ2-3, with D possibly matching TRBD2 (6 bases). The CDR3 contains 12 residues. V was trimmed by 3 bases and J by 5 bases, leaving 6 bases between them. In germline, CDR1 is MGHRA, CDR2 YSYEKL. The CDR3, as DNA: TGCGCCAGCAGCCACGGGGGAGATACGCAGTATTTT. The encoded protein is CASSHGGDTQYF.

This clone is a singleton in its sample. The chain employs TRBV15 and TRBJ2-7; TRBD1 agrees at 10 bases. In germline, CDR1 is LNHNV, CDR2 YYDKDF (reference sequence). Trimming removed 0 bases from V and 4 bases from J; junction bases left unmatched: 3. This CDR3 has 15 residues. The CDR3 DNA follows: TGTGCCACCAGCAGAGATCAGGGACAGGGGTACGAGCAGTACTTC. Amino acids: CATSRDQGQGYEQYF.

V and J are TRBV6-6 and TRBJ2-7, with TRBD1 matching over 10 bases. The CDR3 runs 15 residues. With 5 bases clipped from V and 3 bases from J, the junction kept 7 bases outside the gene matches. Germline V CDR1 and CDR2: MNHNY, SVGAGI (reference sequence). CDR3 nucleotide sequence: TGTGCCAGCAGTGCAATGGACAGGGGGAGCTACGAGCAGTACTTC. Translated: CASSAMDRGSYEQYF.

This chain uses TRBV2 with TRBJ2-1; TRBD1 matches at 10 bases. The length of the CDR3 is 14 residues. J was trimmed by 6 bases and V by 8 bases; bases with no gene match: 7. Germline CDR1 SNHLY, CDR2 FYNNEI. The CDR3 sequence: CASAPGQGINEQFF. CDR3 coding DNA: TGTGCCAGCGCCCCGGGACAGGGGATCAATGAGCAGTTCTTC.

A few counts support this clone. The chain recombines TRBV9 with TRBJ2-1, with TRBD1 matching over 7 bases. The CDR3 has 16 amino acids. Germline V CDR1 and CDR2: SGDLS, YYNGEE. V gave up 0 bases and J gave up 2 bases; unmatched junction bases: 5. The DNA of the CDR3 is TGTGCCAGCAGCGTAGAAGGACAGGTGGCCTACAATGAGCAGTTCTTC. Its translation is CASSVEGQVAYNEQFF.

This clone appeared a few times. The rearrangement joins TRBV29-1 to TRBJ2-4; D may be TRBD1 (6 bases). CDR1 is SQVTM and CDR2 is ANQGSEA in the germline V gene. The V end lost 4 bases, the J end lost 1 base, and 11 bases lay between the germline ends. The CDR3 covers 14 residues. For the CDR3, the DNA is TGCAGCGTTGCCTGGCAGGGGGCCAAAAACATTCAGTACTTC. This sequence encodes CSVAWQGAKNIQYF.

This chain connects TRBV29-1 to TRBJ2-3; 13 bases align to TRBD2. The germline V gene encodes CDR1 SQVTM and CDR2 ANQGSEA. CDR3 length: 16 residues. Trimming removed 5 bases from V and 6 bases from J; junction bases left unmatched: 11. Written as DNA, the CDR3 is TGCAGCGTTTTGGGCGGGGGACTAGCGGGGTCGGATACGCAGTATTTT. Amino acid sequence: CSVLGGGLAGSDTQYF.

The rearrangement joins TRBV11-2 to TRBJ2-7, with 7 bases matching TRBD2. The CDR3 extends over 13 amino acids. Losses at the gene ends were 3 bases for V and 7 bases for J; bases not matched to a gene: 6. Per germline, CDR1 SGHAT and CDR2 FQNNGV. CDR3 nucleotides: TGTGCCAGCAGCTTTACTCTGGGAGGGGAGCAGTACTTC. This gives the protein CASSFTLGGEQYF. The full variable domain, rest sourced from reference TRBV11-2 and TRBJ2-7, is EAGVAQSPRYKIIEKRQSVAFWCNPISGHATLYWYQQILGQGPKLLIQFQNNGVVDDSQLPKDRFSAERLKGVDSTLKIQPAKLEDSAVYLCASSFTLGGEQYFGPGTRLTVT.

There are a few counts of this clone. This sample includes further DNA sequences coding for the same CDR3. This chain joins TRBV7-9 and TRBJ2-7, with no clear D. Trimming cost V 5 bases and J 3 bases, with 8 bases left between them. This CDR3 spans 12 amino acids. The V gene's germline CDR1 is SEHNR and CDR2 FQNEAQ (reference sequence). CDR3 DNA sequence: TGTGCCAGCAGCCTTAACAGCTACGAGCAGTACTTC. This translates into CASSLNSYEQYF.

The chain is built from TRBV30 and TRBJ1-2, with 8 bases lining up with TRBD1. CDR1 is GTSNPN, CDR2 SVGIG, per germline (reference sequence). V lost 4 bases, J lost 10 bases, and 5 bases stayed unmatched. The CDR3 extends over 11 amino acids. CDR3: CAWTGGEDYTF. The CDR3 coding sequence is TGTGCCTGGACAGGGGGCGAAGACTACACCTTC.

This chain connects TRBV11-2 to TRBJ1-2; 8 bases align to TRBD1. The length of the CDR3 is 16 residues. Germline V CDR1 and CDR2: SGHAT, FQNNGV. V was pared by 4 bases and J by 4 bases, with 11 bases of the junction left unmatched. DNA for the CDR3: TGTGCCAGCAGCTACCCGACCGACAGGGGCGTCTATGGCTACACCTTC. Amino acid sequence: CASSYPTDRGVYGYTF.

The chain recombines TRBV7-6 with TRBJ2-5; perhaps TRBD1 as D (6 bases). The V gene's germline CDR1 is SGHVS and CDR2 FNYEAQ. Trimming took 5 bases from V and 1 from J, leaving 17 bases between them. The CDR3 runs 16 residues. The CDR3 DNA follows: TGTGCCAGCAGCGTCCATTTTGGACAGAGCCAAGAGACCCAGTACTTC. Protein product: CASSVHFGQSQETQYF.

The V call is TRBV29-1, the J call TRBJ2-7; 10 nucleotides agree with TRBD1. This CDR3 has 13 residues. The germline CDR1 and CDR2 sequences are SQVTM and ANQGSEA. The V gene end was trimmed by 7 bases and the J gene end by 4 bases; junction bases not matched to a gene: 7. The CDR3 DNA reads TGCAGCGCTGGGACAGGGGATAAGTACGAGCAGTACTTC. As protein: CSAGTGDKYEQYF.

This clone was seen a handful of times. V gene TRBV7-9 combines with J gene TRBJ1-2; possibly TRBD1 for D (5 bases). CDR1 and CDR2 from the germline V gene are SEHNR and FQNEAQ (reference sequence). The germline V and J ends were trimmed by 1 base and 8 bases, with 17 bases remaining between them. CDR3 length: 15 residues. The CDR3 reads CASSLDSGITIGYTF. In DNA, the CDR3 is TGTGCCAGCAGCTTAGATTCAGGGATCACTATCGGCTACACCTTC.

This chain links TRBV29-1 with TRBJ2-5; D is unclear. The CDR3 covers 12 residues. V was shortened by 1 base and J by 4 bases, with 7 bases between the two germline ends. The V gene's germline CDR1 is SQVTM and CDR2 ANQGSEA. CDR3 DNA sequence: TGCAGCGTTGAAGGGGAAGGAGAGACCCAGTACTTC. Its translation is CSVEGEGETQYF.

A note on this clone: The same CDR3 is also encoded by other DNA sequences in this sample. V and J are TRBV5-6 and TRBJ1-5; no clear D. CDR1 is SGHDT and CDR2 is YYEEEE in the germline V gene. CDR3 length: 12 amino acids. V lost 0 bases and J 5 bases, leaving 3 bases between the germline ends. CDR3 nucleotide sequence: TGTGCCAGCAGCTTGGGAGATCAGCCCCAGCATTTT. Amino acids: CASSLGDQPQHF.

The gene calls are TRBV29-1 and TRBJ2-3; possibly TRBD1 for D (6 bases). The CDR3 runs to 14 residues. Germline V lookup: CDR1 SQVTM, CDR2 ANQGSEA. With 7 bases removed from V and 0 bases from J, the gap between germline ends came to 14 bases. CDR3 sequence (DNA): TGCAGCGCCATCGAAGGACAGAGCACAGATACGCAGTATTTT. Translated: CSAIEGQSTDTQYF.

V usage is TRBV30 and J usage is TRBJ2-5; 10 bases match TRBD2. Germline trimming cut 3 bases from V and 2 bases from J; bases unmatched to any gene: 6. The germline CDR1 and CDR2 sequences are GTSNPN and SVGIG (reference sequence). There are 15 residues in the CDR3. The DNA of the CDR3 is TGTGCCTGGAGAGGTAGCGGGGGGACACAAGAGACCCAGTACTTC. Protein: CAWRGSGGTQETQYF.

The rearrangement links TRBV4-2 to TRBJ2-7; a possible D gene is TRBD1 (5 bases). The CDR3 runs 14 residues. With 4 bases removed from V and 1 base from J, the gap between germline ends came to 11 bases. The V gene's germline CDR1 is LGHNA and CDR2 YNFKEQ. CDR3 amino acids: CASSRTGQSYEQYF. The CDR3 DNA reads as TGTGCCAGCAGCCGCACTGGACAATCCTACGAGCAGTACTTC.

The gene calls are TRBV15 and TRBJ1-3; D not certain. The germline CDR1 and CDR2 sequences are LNHNV and YYDKDF (reference sequence). The V and J ends lost 9 bases and 0 bases respectively, with 12 bases between them. CDR3 length: 14 residues. CDR3 sequence reads: CATWEPSSGNTIYF. CDR3 nucleotides: TGTGCCACTTGGGAGCCTAGCTCTGGAAACACCATATATTTT.

This clone was counted ten times or more. The V and J genes are TRBV7-9 and TRBJ1-6; no clear D. CDR1 is SEHNR and CDR2 is FQNEAQ in the germline V gene (reference sequence). The CDR3 is made up of 12 amino acids. Trimming cost V 5 bases and J 6 bases, with 5 bases left between them. In DNA form, the CDR3 reads TGTGCCAGCAGCCAAGTTAATTCACCCCTCCACTTT. Residues: CASSQVNSPLHF.

The V call is TRBV7-2, the J call TRBJ2-3; D is unresolved. Trimming took 4 bases from V and 6 from J, leaving 8 bases between them. In germline, CDR1 is SGHTA, CDR2 FQGNSA. The CDR3 loop spans 12 amino acids. The CDR3, as DNA: TGTGCCAGCAGCTCCTTAGTGGATACGCAGTATTTT. The encoded protein is CASSSLVDTQYF.

This clone has more than one count but fewer than ten. This chain uses TRBV27 with TRBJ1-2; D unresolved. CDR1 is MNHEY, CDR2 SMNVEV, per germline (reference sequence). Trimming removed 4 bases from V and 7 bases from J, with 13 bases in between. The CDR3 has 13 amino acids. The CDR3 bases are TGTGCCAGCAGTTCGGAGGCTAACCCTGGCTACACCTTC. This gives the protein CASSSEANPGYTF.

The chain carries TRBV29-1 and TRBJ1-2, with a weak D call TRBD1 (5 bases). This CDR3 spans 14 amino acids. V lost 3 bases and J lost 5, with 16 bases in between. Germline lookup yields CDR1 SQVTM and CDR2 ANQGSEA. CDR3 in amino acids: CSVDEQVGGYGYTF. The CDR3 bases are TGCAGCGTTGATGAACAGGTTGGAGGGTATGGCTACACCTTC.

The chain combines TRBV29-1 with TRBJ1-4, with unresolved D. This CDR3 contains 13 residues. V was trimmed by 6 bases and J by 0 bases, leaving 8 bases between them. CDR1 SQVTM and CDR2 ANQGSEA come from the germline V gene. CDR3 nucleotides: TGCAGCGTCTTGGTCGCAACTAATGAAAAACTGTTTTTT. Residues: CSVLVATNEKLFF. Filled out from reference TRBV29-1 and TRBJ1-4, the complete variable domain reads SAVISQKPSRDICQRGTSLTIQCQVDSQVTMMFWYRQQPGQSLTLIATANQGSEATYESGFVIDKFPISRPNLTFSTLTVSNMSPEDSSIYLCSVLVATNEKLFFGSGTQLSVL.